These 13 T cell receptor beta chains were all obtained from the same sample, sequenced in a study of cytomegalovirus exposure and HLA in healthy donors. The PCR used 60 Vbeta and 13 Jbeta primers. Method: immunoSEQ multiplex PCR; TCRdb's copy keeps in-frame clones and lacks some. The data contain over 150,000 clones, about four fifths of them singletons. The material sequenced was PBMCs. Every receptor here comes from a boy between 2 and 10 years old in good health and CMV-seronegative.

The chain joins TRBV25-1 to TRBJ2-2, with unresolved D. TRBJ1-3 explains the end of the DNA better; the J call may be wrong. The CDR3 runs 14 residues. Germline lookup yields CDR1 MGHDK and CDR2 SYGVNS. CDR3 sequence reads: CASSEGGYGNTIYF. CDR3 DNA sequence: TGTGCCAGCAGTGAGGGAGGGTATGGAAACACCATATATTTT.

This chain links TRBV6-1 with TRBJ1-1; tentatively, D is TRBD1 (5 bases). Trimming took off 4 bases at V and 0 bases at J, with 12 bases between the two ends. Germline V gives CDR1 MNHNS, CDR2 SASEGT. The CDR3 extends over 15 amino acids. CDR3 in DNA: TGTGCCAGCAGTGTAGCGGGGGGGATGAACACTGAAGCTTTCTTT. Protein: CASSVAGGMNTEAFF.

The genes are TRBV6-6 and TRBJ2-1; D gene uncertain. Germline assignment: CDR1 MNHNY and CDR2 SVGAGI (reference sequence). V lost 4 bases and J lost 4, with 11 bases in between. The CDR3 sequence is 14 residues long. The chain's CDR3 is CASSFQDPYNEQFF. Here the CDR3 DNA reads TGTGCCAGCAGTTTCCAGGATCCTTACAATGAGCAGTTCTTC.

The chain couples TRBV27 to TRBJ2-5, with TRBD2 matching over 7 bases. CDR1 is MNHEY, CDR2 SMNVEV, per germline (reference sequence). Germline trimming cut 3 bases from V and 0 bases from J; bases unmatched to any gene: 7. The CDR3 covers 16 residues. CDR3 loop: CASSFRRTRNQETQYF. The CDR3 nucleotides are TGTGCCAGCAGTTTCCGCCGGACTAGGAACCAAGAGACCCAGTACTTC.

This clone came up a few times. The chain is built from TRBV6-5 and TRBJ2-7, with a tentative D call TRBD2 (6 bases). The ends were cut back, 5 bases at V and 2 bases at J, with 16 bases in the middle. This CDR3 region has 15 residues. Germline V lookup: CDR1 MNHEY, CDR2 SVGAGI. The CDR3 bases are TGTGCCAGCAGTCGACCGGGACTGACTCCCTACGAGCAGTACTTC. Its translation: CASSRPGLTPYEQYF.

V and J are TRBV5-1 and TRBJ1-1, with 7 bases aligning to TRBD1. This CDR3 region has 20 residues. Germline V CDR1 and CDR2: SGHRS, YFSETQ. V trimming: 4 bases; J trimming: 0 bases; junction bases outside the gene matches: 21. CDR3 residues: CASSPLTGTVSAGVNTEAFF. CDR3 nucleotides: TGCGCCAGCAGCCCTCTAACAGGGACAGTCTCGGCGGGTGTGAACACTGAAGCTTTCTTT.

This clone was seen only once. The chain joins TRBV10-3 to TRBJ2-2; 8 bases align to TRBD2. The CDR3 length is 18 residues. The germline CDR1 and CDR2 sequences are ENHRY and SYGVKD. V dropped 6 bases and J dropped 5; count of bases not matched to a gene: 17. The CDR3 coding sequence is TGTGCCATCAGAGGGGTTTTGGGACGGGAGGGCCGGACCGGGGAGCTGTTTTTT. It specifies CAIRGVLGREGRTGELFF.

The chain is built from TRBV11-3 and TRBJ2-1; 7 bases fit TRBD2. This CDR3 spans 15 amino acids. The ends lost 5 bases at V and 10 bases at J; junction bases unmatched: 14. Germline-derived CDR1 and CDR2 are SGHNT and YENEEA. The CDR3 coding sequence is TGTGCCAGCAGCGCCGCCGGTTTGGGGGGGAAAGAGCAGTTCTTC. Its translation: CASSAAGLGGKEQFF.

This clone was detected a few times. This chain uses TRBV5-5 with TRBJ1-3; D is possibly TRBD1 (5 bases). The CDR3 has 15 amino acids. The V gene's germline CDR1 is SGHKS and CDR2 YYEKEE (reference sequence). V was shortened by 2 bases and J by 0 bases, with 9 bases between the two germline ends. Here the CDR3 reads CASSLGASSGNTIYF. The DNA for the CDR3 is TGTGCCAGCAGCTTAGGGGCAAGCTCTGGAAACACCATATATTTT. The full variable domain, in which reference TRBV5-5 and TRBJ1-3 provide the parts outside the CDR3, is DAGVTQSPTHLIKTRGQQVTLRCSPISGHKSVSWYQQVLGQGPQFIFQYYEKEERGRGNFPDRFSARQFPNYSSELNVNALLLGDSALYLCASSLGASSGNTIYFGEGSWLTVV.

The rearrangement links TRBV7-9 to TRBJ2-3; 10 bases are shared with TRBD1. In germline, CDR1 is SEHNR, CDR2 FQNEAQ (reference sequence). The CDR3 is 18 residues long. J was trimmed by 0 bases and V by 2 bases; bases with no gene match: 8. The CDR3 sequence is CASSLPRTGGVSTDTQYF. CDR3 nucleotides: TGTGCCAGCAGCTTACCGAGGACAGGGGGAGTTAGCACAGATACGCAGTATTTT.

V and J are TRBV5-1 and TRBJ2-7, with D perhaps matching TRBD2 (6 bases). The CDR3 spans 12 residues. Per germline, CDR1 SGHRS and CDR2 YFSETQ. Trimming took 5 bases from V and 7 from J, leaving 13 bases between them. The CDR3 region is CASRLSRGEQYF. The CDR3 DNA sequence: TGCGCCAGCAGACTCTCCCGGGGGGAGCAGTACTTC.

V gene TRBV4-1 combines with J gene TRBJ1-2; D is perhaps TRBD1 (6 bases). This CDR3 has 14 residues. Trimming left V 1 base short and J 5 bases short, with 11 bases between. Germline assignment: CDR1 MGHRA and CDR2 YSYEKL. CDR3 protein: CASSQVGGGYGYTF. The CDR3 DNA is TGCGCCAGCAGCCAAGTAGGGGGTGGGTATGGCTACACCTTC.

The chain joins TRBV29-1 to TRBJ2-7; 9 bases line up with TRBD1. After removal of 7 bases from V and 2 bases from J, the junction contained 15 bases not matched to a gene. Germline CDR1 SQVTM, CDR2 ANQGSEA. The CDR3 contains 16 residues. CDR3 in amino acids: CSGDLTTGGSTYEQYF. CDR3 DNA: TGCAGCGGGGACCTTACGACAGGGGGGTCAACCTACGAGCAGTACTTC.